The 19 T cell receptor beta chains listed next were all sequenced from one sample in a study of blood T cell repertoires in COVID-19. Sequencing was performed with immunoSEQ multiplex PCR; in TCRdb, only in-frame clones are kept and a portion is missing. The sample lists about 42,000 clones; roughly 88% were seen once. Sequenced: peripheral blood. The receptors derive from a human donor in a cohort sampled during active COVID-19.

This rearrangement joins TRBV6-5 to TRBJ1-4; D gene ambiguous. Trimming stripped 5 bases from V and 8 bases from J, with 18 bases between. This CDR3 is 15 amino acids long. The V gene's germline CDR1 is MNHEY and CDR2 SVGAGI. CDR3 protein: CASSPQSGWREKLFF. DNA for the CDR3: TGTGCCAGCAGTCCCCAAAGCGGGTGGAGGGAAAAACTGTTTTTT.

This clone was detected once. Here the CDR3 DNA reads TGCGCCAGCAGCGTCAGCGGGGTGGCAGATACGCAGTATTTT. Amino acids: CASSVSGVADTQYF. V usage is TRBV5-1 and J usage is TRBJ2-3, with 7 bases that match TRBD2. Losses at the gene ends were 4 bases for V and 4 bases for J; bases not matched to a gene: 6. The CDR3 runs 14 residues. Germline V gene sequence: CDR1 SGHRS, CDR2 YFSETQ.

The chain uses TRBV4-3 and TRBJ2-3; a weak D match, TRBD2 (6 bases). The length of the CDR3 is 14 residues. Germline V CDR1 and CDR2: LGHNA, YSLEER. V was shortened by 0 bases and J by 6 bases, with 10 bases between the two germline ends. The CDR3 loop is CASSQEGTYDTQYF. The CDR3 region has the DNA TGCGCCAGCAGCCAAGAGGGGACTTACGATACGCAGTATTTT.

V gene TRBV3-1 (or the pseudogene TRBV3-2) combines with J gene TRBJ1-1; unclear D gene. Germline V gives CDR1 LGHDT, CDR2 YNNKEL (reference sequence). The V and J ends lost 2 bases and 1 base respectively, with 11 bases between them. The CDR3 contains 15 residues. The CDR3 sequence: CASSQTSAGNTEAFF. CDR3 bases: TGTGCCAGCAGCCAAACGTCAGCAGGGAACACTGAAGCTTTCTTT.

This clone was recorded once. The rearrangement joins TRBV6-5 to TRBJ1-4; TRBD1 matches 9 bases. The CDR3 has 16 amino acids. CDR1 is MNHEY, CDR2 SVGAGI, per germline. Germline trimming cut 4 bases from V and 2 bases from J; bases unmatched to any gene: 5. CDR3 nucleotide sequence: TGTGCCAGCAGTTTGGGACAGGGAGGCACTAATGAAAAACTGTTTTTT. Residues: CASSLGQGGTNEKLFF.

This chain links TRBV9 with TRBJ2-7; D is ambiguous. CDR3 length: 15 residues. Between the trimmed V and J ends, which lost 0 bases and 0 bases, there was a span of 10 bases. Germline-derived CDR1 and CDR2 are SGDLS and YYNGEE. The CDR3 spells CASSVATVSSYEQYF. CDR3 nucleotides: TGTGCCAGCAGCGTAGCTACAGTGAGCTCCTACGAGCAGTACTTC.

The rearrangement joins TRBV4-1 to TRBJ1-1, with TRBD1 matching over 11 bases. Germline V lookup: CDR1 MGHRA, CDR2 YSYEKL. The ends lost 5 bases at V and 0 bases at J; junction bases unmatched: 5. CDR3 size: 16 residues. The CDR3 sequence: CASSSGTGGLNTEAFF. CDR3 coding DNA: TGCGCCAGCAGCTCCGGGACAGGGGGATTGAACACTGAAGCTTTCTTT.

V and J are TRBV9 and TRBJ2-1, with TRBD2 matching over 8 bases. The V gene's germline CDR1 is SGDLS and CDR2 YYNGEE. The CDR3 has 16 amino acids. The V gene end was trimmed by 3 bases and the J gene end by 6 bases; junction bases not matched to a gene: 11. Written as DNA, the CDR3 is TGTGCCAGCAGCGGACCTAGCGGGCCTCCGCGCAATGAGCAGTTCTTC. It specifies CASSGPSGPPRNEQFF.

The chain combines TRBV28 with TRBJ2-1, with 11 bases identical to TRBD2. The CDR3 runs 16 residues. The V gene end was trimmed by 6 bases and the J gene end by 0 bases; junction bases not matched to a gene: 4. Germline lookup yields CDR1 MDHEN and CDR2 SYDVKM. The CDR3 here is CASRGTSGGSYNEQFF. CDR3 in DNA: TGTGCCAGCAGGGGAACTAGCGGGGGCTCCTACAATGAGCAGTTCTTC.

The rearrangement joins TRBV3-1 (or the pseudogene TRBV3-2) to TRBJ2-3; TRBD2 aligns across 8 bases. Germline assignment: CDR1 LGHDT and CDR2 YNNKEL (reference sequence). The CDR3 sequence is 14 residues long. V was pared by 4 bases and J by 5 bases, with 5 bases of the junction left unmatched. The CDR3 nucleotides read TGTGCCAGCAGCCGAAGCGGGGGAAAAGATACGCAGTATTTT. This gives the protein CASSRSGGKDTQYF.

The chain recombines TRBV5-4 with TRBJ2-3; 7 bases are shared with TRBD1. The CDR3 loop spans 17 amino acids. The junction had 8 bases not matched to a gene; V was cut back by 0 bases and J by 1 base. Germline CDR1 and CDR2: SGHNT and YYREEE (reference sequence). CDR3 in amino acids: CASSLAGQSTGTDTQYF. The CDR3 DNA follows: TGTGCCAGCAGCTTGGCGGGACAGAGCACCGGCACAGATACGCAGTATTTT.

The chain recombines TRBV12-2 with TRBJ1-5; the table gives TRBD1 as D, unverified against the DNA. TRBV12-2 is a pseudogene. The CDR3 has 15 residues. The CDR3 loop is CASRPRHRHYQPQHF. The CDR3 nucleotides are TGTGCAAGTCGCCCCAGGCACCGGCATTATCAGCCCCAGCATTTT.

The chain carries TRBV7-9 and TRBJ2-7; TRBD2 aligns across 15 bases. This CDR3 has 16 amino acids. Trimming removed 4 bases from V and 5 bases from J; junction bases left unmatched: 6. Germline loops: CDR1 SEHNR, CDR2 FQNEAQ (reference sequence). The CDR3 nucleotides are TGTGCCAGCAGCTCCGGGACTAGCGGGAGGCGCGACGAGCAGTACTTC. Its protein product is CASSSGTSGRRDEQYF.

V usage is TRBV4-1 and J usage is TRBJ2-1, with 10 bases identical to TRBD2. V lost 4 bases, J lost 5 bases, and 5 bases stayed unmatched. The germline V gene has CDR1 MGHRA and CDR2 YSYEKL. This CDR3 contains 15 residues. CDR3: CASSLGTSAHNEQFF. The CDR3 DNA reads as TGCGCCAGCAGCCTAGGGACTAGCGCCCACAATGAGCAGTTCTTC.

The V call is TRBV4-2, the J call TRBJ1-1; D call uncertain. Germline lookup yields CDR1 LGHNA and CDR2 YNFKEQ. The CDR3 consists of 20 residues. Trimming took off 1 base at V and 1 base at J, with 25 bases between the two ends. The CDR3 loop is CASSQGVLGGWGKPNTEAFF. CDR3 nucleotides: TGTGCCAGCAGCCAAGGAGTTCTTGGAGGTTGGGGTAAACCGAACACTGAAGCTTTCTTT.

This chain uses TRBV27 with TRBJ1-1; tentatively, D is TRBD1 (6 bases). The ends were cut back, 0 bases at V and 5 bases at J, with 13 bases in the middle. In germline, CDR1 is MNHEY, CDR2 SMNVEV (reference sequence). This CDR3 is built from 15 residues. The CDR3 protein is CASSLSTQGRTEAFF. CDR3 bases: TGTGCCAGCAGTTTATCGACCCAGGGGCGAACTGAAGCTTTCTTT.

The V and J genes are TRBV5-1 and TRBJ1-2; 9 bases line up with TRBD1. Germline CDR1 is SGHRS and CDR2 is YFSETQ. The CDR3 is 16 amino acids. Germline trimming cut 1 base from V and 8 bases from J; bases unmatched to any gene: 12. Here the CDR3 DNA reads TGCGCCAGCAGCTTGCAAGCCTCGGGACAGGGTATCGGCTACACCTTC. Protein: CASSLQASGQGIGYTF. Looking up the rest from reference TRBV5-1 and TRBJ1-2 gives the full variable domain: KAGVTQTPRYLIKTRGQQVTLSCSPISGHRSVSWYQQTPGQGLQFLFEYFSETQRNKGNFPGRFSGRQFSNSRSEMNVSTLELGDSALYLCASSLQASGQGIGYTFGSGTRLTVV.

V and J are TRBV4-3 and TRBJ2-5, with TRBD1 matching 8 bases. Unmatched junction bases numbered 9, after V lost 2 bases and J lost 7 bases. Germline V lookup: CDR1 LGHNA, CDR2 YSLEER. The CDR3 is 15 residues long. Written as DNA, the CDR3 is TGCGCCAGCAGCCAAACACCAGGGGGCGTTGGGACCCAGTACTTC. This gives the protein CASSQTPGGVGTQYF.

This chain uses TRBV2 with TRBJ1-6, with no clear D. The CDR3 totals 14 residues. The germline CDR1 and CDR2 sequences are SNHLY and FYNNEI. The V gene lost 2 bases and the J gene lost 6 bases, with 8 bases spanning the gap. The CDR3 DNA sequence: TGTGCCAGCAGTGAACGGTTTGGTAATTCACCCCTCCACTTT. Amino acid sequence: CASSERFGNSPLHF. Supplemented by reference TRBV2 and TRBJ1-6, the full variable domain reads EPEVTQTPSHQVTQMGQEVILRCVPISNHLYFYWYRQILGQKVEFLVSFYNNEISEKSEIFDDQFSVERPDGSNFTLKIRSTKLEDSAMYFCASSERFGNSPLHFGNGTRLTVT.